These 15 T cell receptor beta chains were all obtained from the same sample, sequenced in a study of chemoradiotherapy in HPV16-positive cancers. The protocol was immunoSEQ multiplex PCR, while the TCRdb copy is restricted to in-frame clones and leaves out a portion. The table shows roughly 40,000 clones, with more than 75% occurring only once. The sample consisted of blood, taken from a patient who underwent chemoradiotherapy. The source of these receptors is a human donor with HPV-associated anogenital cancer.

The chain joins TRBV5-4 to TRBJ2-2, with TRBD2 matching over 10 bases. The germline V gene encodes CDR1 SGHNT and CDR2 YYREEE (reference sequence). This CDR3 spans 16 amino acids. J lost 6 bases, V lost 1 base, and 6 bases had no gene match. The CDR3 loop reads CASSLSGGALAGELFF. The CDR3 DNA reads TGTGCCAGCAGCTTGAGCGGGGGGGCCTTAGCCGGGGAGCTGTTTTTT.

The V gene is TRBV5-8, the J gene TRBJ2-2; D gene unclear. The germline V gene has CDR1 SGHTS and CDR2 YDEGEE. Trimming shortened V by 0 bases and J by 1 base, and 22 bases separated the two germline ends. The CDR3 spans 20 residues. CDR3 sequence reads: CASSLGRGRERPLNTGELFF. In nucleotides, the CDR3 is TGTGCCAGCAGCTTGGGGCGAGGCCGAGAAAGACCTCTGAACACCGGGGAGCTGTTTTTT. Variable domain in full (rest from reference TRBV5-8 and TRBJ2-2): EAGVTQSPTHLIKTRGQQATLRCSPISGHTSVYWYQQALGLGLQFLLWYDEGEERNRGNFPPRFSGRQFPNYSSELNVNALELEDSALYLCASSLGRGRERPLNTGELFFGEGSRLTVL.

V is TRBV9 and J is TRBJ2-3; 8 bases are a match to TRBD2. Germline-derived CDR1 and CDR2 are SGDLS and YYNGEE. The ends lost 4 bases at V and 6 bases at J; junction bases unmatched: 10. This CDR3 has 15 residues. The CDR3 nucleotides are TGTGCCAGCAGCTTTGACGGGGGGGCAAGGGATACGCAGTATTTT. Residues: CASSFDGGARDTQYF. Filled out from reference TRBV9 and TRBJ2-3, the complete variable domain reads DSGVTQTPKHLITATGQRVTLRCSPRSGDLSVYWYQQSLDQGLQFLIQYYNGEERAKGNILERFSAQQFPDLHSELNLSSLELGDSALYFCASSFDGGARDTQYFGPGTRLTVL.

The chain recombines TRBV5-1 with TRBJ2-1; 10 nucleotides line up with TRBD2. The CDR3 has 14 residues. The germline V gene encodes CDR1 SGHRS and CDR2 YFSETQ. J gave up 5 bases and V 5 bases, and 4 bases lay outside the gene matches. The CDR3 here is CASRSGGADNEQFF. DNA for the CDR3: TGCGCCAGCAGGAGCGGGGGGGCCGACAATGAGCAGTTCTTC.

This clone was detected a few times. This chain joins TRBV9 and TRBJ2-7; 8 bases align to TRBD2. The germline CDR1 and CDR2 sequences are SGDLS and YYNGEE. V shed 0 bases and J 6 bases; nucleotides not matched to a gene: 11. The CDR3 length is 16 residues. CDR3 sequence (DNA): TGTGCCAGCAGCGTAGCCGCAGGCACGGGGGGGAGCGAGCAGTACTTC. It yields the protein CASSVAAGTGGSEQYF.

The CDR3 nucleotides read TGTGCCAGCAGCCCCGACAGGGCGGAGGACATTCAGTACTTC. It yields the protein CASSPDRAEDIQYF. The chain couples TRBV11-2 to TRBJ2-4; 7 bases fit TRBD1. The CDR3 is 14 residues long. V lost 5 bases to trimming and J lost 8 bases; unmatched junction nucleotides: 9. The germline gives CDR1 SGHAT, CDR2 FQNNGV.

Only a few counts were recorded for this clone. The rearrangement joins TRBV5-4 to TRBJ2-5; TRBD2 might be the D (6 bases). The V gene lost 0 bases and the J gene lost 3 bases, with 15 bases spanning the gap. CDR1 and CDR2 from the germline V gene are SGHNT and YYREEE (reference sequence). The CDR3 spans 16 residues. In DNA, the CDR3 is TGTGCCAGCAGCTTGGTCGGGCGGGGTGAGAAAGAGACCCAGTACTTC. Its protein product is CASSLVGRGEKETQYF.

This clone was detected only a few times. A read error may account for a junction end that differs from germline. V and J are TRBV30 and TRBJ1-2; D not resolved. Per the germline V gene, CDR1 is GTSNPN and CDR2 is SVGIG (reference sequence). There are 11 residues in the CDR3. The DNA of the CDR3 is TGTGCCTGGAGTCCTGGGTATGAAGATCGCTTC. The encoded protein is CAWSPGYEDRF.

This clone was counted a single time. The V call is TRBV5-1, the J call TRBJ1-5; tentative D call: TRBD1 (5 bases). CDR1 and CDR2 (germline): SGHRS, YFSETQ. Trimming removed 4 bases at V and 0 bases at J, with 11 bases between. The CDR3 loop spans 15 amino acids. The CDR3: CASSAGGYSNQPQHF. In DNA, the CDR3 is TGCGCCAGCAGCGCGGGGGGGTATAGCAATCAGCCCCAGCATTTT.

The rearrangement links TRBV9 to TRBJ1-1; D remains ambiguous. CDR3 length: 13 residues. Deletions cut 3 bases from V and 5 bases from J, with 11 bases between. Per germline, CDR1 SGDLS and CDR2 YYNGEE. DNA of the CDR3: TGTGCCAGCAGCGCATCTCATAAGACTGAAGCTTTCTTT. It translates to CASSASHKTEAFF.

This clone was counted only a few times. The chain uses TRBV5-1 and TRBJ1-2; no reliable D call. This CDR3 has 14 residues. Trimming pared 0 bases from V and 0 bases from J, leaving 6 bases between. Germline CDR1 reads SGHRS; CDR2 reads YFSETQ. CDR3 DNA: TGCGCCAGCAGCTTGGAACGATCTAACTATGGCTACACCTTC. Translating gives CASSLERSNYGYTF.

The sample holds one count of this clone. This chain uses TRBV4-1 with TRBJ2-1; 7 nucleotides line up with TRBD2. The CDR3 loop spans 19 amino acids. Germline V gene lookup returns CDR1 MGHRA and CDR2 YSYEKL. V shed 5 bases, J shed 4 bases, and the junction held 20 bases outside the gene matches. CDR3 sequence: CASSALGAMVSGAYNEQFF. The CDR3 bases are TGCGCCAGCAGCGCATTGGGCGCCATGGTGAGCGGGGCGTACAATGAGCAGTTCTTC.

The chain carries TRBV7-8 and TRBJ2-7, with D perhaps matching TRBD2 (6 bases). CDR1 and CDR2 from the germline V gene are SGHVS and FQNEAQ. The ends were cut back, 5 bases at V and 3 bases at J, with 17 bases in the middle. There are 15 residues in the CDR3. The CDR3 protein is CASSHGGTAIYEQYF. CDR3 bases: TGTGCCAGCAGCCACGGAGGGACCGCAATCTACGAGCAGTACTTC.

CDR3 in DNA: TGTGCCAGCAGTGATGGGCAGATCGTACTCTATGGCTACACCTTC. Encoded protein: CASSDGQIVLYGYTF. The rearrangement joins TRBV6-1 to TRBJ1-2; D is uncertain. There are 15 residues in the CDR3. V dropped 3 bases and J dropped 4 bases, with 15 bases sitting between them. Germline CDR1 is MNHNS and CDR2 is SASEGT.

The gene calls are TRBV10-2 and TRBJ1-1; the match to TRBD1 covers 7 bases. This CDR3 has 15 amino acids. Germline CDR1 is WSHSY and CDR2 is SAAADI. With V trimmed by 4 bases and J by 4 bases, 9 bases remained unmatched. CDR3 amino acids: CASSVQGEFGTEAFF. CDR3 coding DNA: TGCGCCAGCAGTGTTCAGGGGGAATTCGGCACTGAAGCTTTCTTT.